Listed here is a single T cell receptor beta chain. These data are taken from a study of blood T cell repertoires in COVID-19. The wider study: T cells, B-cell-depleted T cells, or PBMCs supplied cDNA or gDNA.

Germline CDR1 reads SNHLY; CDR2 reads FYNNEI. The CDR3 runs 13 residues. V lost 5 bases to trimming and J lost 6 bases, with 11 bases between them. Authors' processing steps: Reference gene primer amplification gave nucleated cell count estimates. The protocol was immunoSEQ multiplex PCR, while the TCRdb copy is restricted to in-frame clones and leaves out a portion. V and J calls and clone size follow that table, whereas D and trimming were derived from the DNA. The sample contains about 190,000 clones, around 86% of which appear only once. The V gene is TRBV2, the J gene TRBJ1-5; the D gene is possibly TRBD1 (5 bases). This TCR was sampled from a man aged 35-49 years with acute or convalescent COVID-19. Sequencing was performed on peripheral blood. The CDR3 spells CASSLGQFQPQHF. CDR3 sequence (DNA): TGTGCCAGCAGTTTAGGACAATTTCAGCCCCAGCATTTT.